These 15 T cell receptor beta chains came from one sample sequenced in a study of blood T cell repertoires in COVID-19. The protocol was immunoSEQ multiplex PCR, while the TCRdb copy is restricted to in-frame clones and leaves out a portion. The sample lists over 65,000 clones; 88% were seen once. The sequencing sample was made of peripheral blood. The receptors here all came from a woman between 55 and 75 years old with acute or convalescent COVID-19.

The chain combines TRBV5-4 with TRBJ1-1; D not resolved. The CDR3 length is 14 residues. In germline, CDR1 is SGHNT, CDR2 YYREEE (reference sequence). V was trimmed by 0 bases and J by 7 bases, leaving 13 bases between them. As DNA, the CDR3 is TGTGCCAGCAGCTTGGGCCCGAGGGTGGATGAAGCTTTCTTT. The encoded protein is CASSLGPRVDEAFF.

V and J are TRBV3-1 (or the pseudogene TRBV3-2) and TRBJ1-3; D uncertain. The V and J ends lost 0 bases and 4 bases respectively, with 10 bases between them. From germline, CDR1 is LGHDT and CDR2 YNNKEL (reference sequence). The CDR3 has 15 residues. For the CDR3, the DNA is TGTGCCAGCAGCCAAGATGCGGTACCCGGAAACACCATATATTTT. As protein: CASSQDAVPGNTIYF.

The DNA for the CDR3 is TGTGCCAGCAGGGAGGGTTACTCCGGGGAGCTGTTTTTT. This sequence encodes CASREGYSGELFF. The V gene is TRBV2, the J gene TRBJ2-2, with a possible D match to TRBD2 (6 bases). Germline V gives CDR1 SNHLY, CDR2 FYNNEI. The CDR3 totals 13 residues. Deletions cut 6 bases from V and 6 bases from J, with 11 bases between.

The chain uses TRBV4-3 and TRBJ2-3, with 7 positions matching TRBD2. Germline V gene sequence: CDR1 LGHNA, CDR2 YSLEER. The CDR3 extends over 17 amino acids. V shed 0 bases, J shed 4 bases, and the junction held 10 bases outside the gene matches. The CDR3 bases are TGCGCCAGCAGCCAAGAAAGGGCGGGAGCACGGGCAGATACGCAGTATTTT. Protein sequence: CASSQERAGARADTQYF.

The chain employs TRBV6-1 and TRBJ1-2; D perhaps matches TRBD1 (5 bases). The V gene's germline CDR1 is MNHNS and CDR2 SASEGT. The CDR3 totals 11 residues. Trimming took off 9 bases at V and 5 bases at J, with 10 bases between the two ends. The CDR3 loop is CASHRGYGYTF. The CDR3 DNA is TGTGCCAGTCATCGGGGGTATGGCTACACCTTC.

The CDR3 is CASSFLAGGPNEQFF. DNA of the CDR3: TGTGCCAGCAGTTTTCTAGCGGGGGGGCCCAATGAGCAGTTCTTC. V and J are TRBV6-5 and TRBJ2-1, with 12 bases aligning to TRBD2. CDR3 size: 15 residues. V trimming: 4 bases; J trimming: 6 bases; junction bases outside the gene matches: 4. Germline CDR1 and CDR2: MNHEY and SVGAGI.

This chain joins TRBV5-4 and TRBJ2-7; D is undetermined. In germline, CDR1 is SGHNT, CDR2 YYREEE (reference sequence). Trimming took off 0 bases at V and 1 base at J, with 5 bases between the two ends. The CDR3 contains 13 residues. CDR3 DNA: TGTGCCAGCAGCTTGGCCCCGTCCTACGAGCAGTACGTC. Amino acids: CASSLAPSYEQYV.

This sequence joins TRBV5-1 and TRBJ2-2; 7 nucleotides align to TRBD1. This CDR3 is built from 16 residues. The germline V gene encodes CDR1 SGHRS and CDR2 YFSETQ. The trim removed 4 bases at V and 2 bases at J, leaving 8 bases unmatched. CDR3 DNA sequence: TGCGCCAGCAGCCCCCCCGGGACAGAAAACACCGGGGAGCTGTTTTTT. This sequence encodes CASSPPGTENTGELFF.

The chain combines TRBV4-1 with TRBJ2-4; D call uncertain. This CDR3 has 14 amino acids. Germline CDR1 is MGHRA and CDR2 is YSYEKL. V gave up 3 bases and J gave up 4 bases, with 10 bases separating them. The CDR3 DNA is TGCGCCAGCAGCCACGCCCTGAGAAAAAACATTCAGTACTTC. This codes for CASSHALRKNIQYF.

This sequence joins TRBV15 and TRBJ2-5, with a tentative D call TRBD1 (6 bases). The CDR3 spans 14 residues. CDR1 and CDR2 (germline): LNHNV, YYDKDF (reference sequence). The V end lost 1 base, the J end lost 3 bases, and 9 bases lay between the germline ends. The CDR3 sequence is CATSRGQAEETQYF. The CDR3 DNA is TGTGCCACCAGCAGAGGACAGGCAGAAGAGACCCAGTACTTC.

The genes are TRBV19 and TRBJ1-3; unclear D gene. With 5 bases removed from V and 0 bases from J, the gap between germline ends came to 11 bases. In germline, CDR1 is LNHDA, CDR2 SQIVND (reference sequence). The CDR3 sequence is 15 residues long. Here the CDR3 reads CASSDGSSSGNTIYF. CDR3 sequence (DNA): TGTGCCAGTAGTGACGGGAGCTCCTCTGGAAACACCATATATTTT.

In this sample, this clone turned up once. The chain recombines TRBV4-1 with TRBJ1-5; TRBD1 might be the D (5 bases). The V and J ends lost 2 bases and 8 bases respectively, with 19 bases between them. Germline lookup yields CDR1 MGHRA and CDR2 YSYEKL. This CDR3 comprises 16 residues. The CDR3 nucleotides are TGCGCCAGCAGCCAACTAGTCAGCGGGAGAGGGGAGCCCCAGCATTTT. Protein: CASSQLVSGRGEPQHF.

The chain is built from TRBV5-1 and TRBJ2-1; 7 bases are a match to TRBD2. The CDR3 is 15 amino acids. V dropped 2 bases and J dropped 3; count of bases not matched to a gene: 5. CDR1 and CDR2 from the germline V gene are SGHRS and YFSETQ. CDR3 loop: CASSFSSGYYNEQFF. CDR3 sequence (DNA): TGCGCCAGCAGCTTCTCTAGCGGCTACTACAATGAGCAGTTCTTC. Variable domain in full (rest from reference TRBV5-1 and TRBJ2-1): KAGVTQTPRYLIKTRGQQVTLSCSPISGHRSVSWYQQTPGQGLQFLFEYFSETQRNKGNFPGRFSGRQFSNSRSEMNVSTLELGDSALYLCASSFSSGYYNEQFFGPGTRLTVL.

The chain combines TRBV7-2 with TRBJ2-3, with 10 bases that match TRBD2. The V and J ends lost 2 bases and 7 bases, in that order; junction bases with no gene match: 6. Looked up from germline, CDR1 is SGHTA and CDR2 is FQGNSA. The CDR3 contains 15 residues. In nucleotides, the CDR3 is TGTGCCAGCAGCTTACCAGCGGGGGGGTGGAATACGCAGTATTTT. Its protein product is CASSLPAGGWNTQYF.

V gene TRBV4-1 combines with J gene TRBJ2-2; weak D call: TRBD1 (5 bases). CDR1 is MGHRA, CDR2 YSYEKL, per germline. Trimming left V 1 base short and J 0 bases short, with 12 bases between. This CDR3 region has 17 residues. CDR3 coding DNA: TGCGCCAGCAGCCAAGCTCAGGGCGTCTCGAACACCGGGGAGCTGTTTTTT. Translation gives CASSQAQGVSNTGELFF.